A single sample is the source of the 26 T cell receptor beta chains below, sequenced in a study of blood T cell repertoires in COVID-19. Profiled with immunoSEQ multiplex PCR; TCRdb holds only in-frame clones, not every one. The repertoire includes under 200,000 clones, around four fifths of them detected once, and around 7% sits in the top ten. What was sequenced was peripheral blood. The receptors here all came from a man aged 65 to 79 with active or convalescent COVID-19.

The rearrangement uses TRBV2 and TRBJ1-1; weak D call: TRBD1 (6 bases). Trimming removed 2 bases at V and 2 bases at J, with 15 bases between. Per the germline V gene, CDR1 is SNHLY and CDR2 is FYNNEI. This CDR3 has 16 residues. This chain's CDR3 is CASSEFAGTRNTEAFF. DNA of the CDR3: TGTGCCAGCAGTGAATTCGCCGGGACACGAAACACTGAAGCTTTCTTT.

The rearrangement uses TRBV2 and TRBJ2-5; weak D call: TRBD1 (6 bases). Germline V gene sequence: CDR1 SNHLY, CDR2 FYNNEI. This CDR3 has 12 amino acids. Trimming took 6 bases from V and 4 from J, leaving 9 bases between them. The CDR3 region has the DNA TGTGCCAGCAGACAGGGTGGAGAGACCCAGTACTTC. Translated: CASRQGGETQYF.

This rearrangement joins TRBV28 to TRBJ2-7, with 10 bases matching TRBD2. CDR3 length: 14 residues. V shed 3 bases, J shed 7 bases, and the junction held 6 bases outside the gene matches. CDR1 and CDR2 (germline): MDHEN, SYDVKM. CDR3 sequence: CASSFVLAGREQYF. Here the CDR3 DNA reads TGTGCCAGCAGTTTTGTACTAGCGGGAAGGGAGCAGTACTTC.

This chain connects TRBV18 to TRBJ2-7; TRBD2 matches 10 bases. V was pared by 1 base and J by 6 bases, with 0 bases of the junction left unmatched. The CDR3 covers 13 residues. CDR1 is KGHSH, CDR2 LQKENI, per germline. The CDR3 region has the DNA TGTGCCAGCTCACCACTAGCGGGAGGCGAGCAGTACTTC. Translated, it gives CASSPLAGGEQYF.

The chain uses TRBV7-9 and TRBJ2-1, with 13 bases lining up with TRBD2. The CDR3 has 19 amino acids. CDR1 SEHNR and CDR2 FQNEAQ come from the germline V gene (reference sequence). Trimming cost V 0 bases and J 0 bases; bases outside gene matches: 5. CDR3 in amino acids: CASSLALRTSGSSYNEQFF. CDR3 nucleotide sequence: TGTGCCAGCAGCTTAGCGCTACGGACTAGCGGGAGCTCCTACAATGAGCAGTTCTTC.

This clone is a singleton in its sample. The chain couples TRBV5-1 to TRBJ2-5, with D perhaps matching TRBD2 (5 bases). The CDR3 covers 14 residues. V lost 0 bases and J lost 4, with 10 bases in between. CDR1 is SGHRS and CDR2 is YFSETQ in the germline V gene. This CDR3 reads CASSLAGVIETQYF. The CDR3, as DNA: TGCGCCAGCAGCTTGGCCGGGGTAATAGAGACCCAGTACTTC.

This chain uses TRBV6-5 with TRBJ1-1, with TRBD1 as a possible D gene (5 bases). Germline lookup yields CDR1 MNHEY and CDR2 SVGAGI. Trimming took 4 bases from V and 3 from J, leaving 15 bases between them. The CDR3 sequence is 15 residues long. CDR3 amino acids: CASSFTGVADTEAFF. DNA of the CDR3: TGTGCCAGCAGTTTTACAGGTGTTGCCGACACTGAAGCTTTCTTT.

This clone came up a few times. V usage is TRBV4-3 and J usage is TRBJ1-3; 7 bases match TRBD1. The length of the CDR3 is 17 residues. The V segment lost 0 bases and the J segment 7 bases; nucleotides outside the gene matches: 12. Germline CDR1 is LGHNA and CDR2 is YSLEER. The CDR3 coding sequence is TGCGCCAGCAGCCAAGACTTTACAGGGGAAACGGGGAACACCATATATTTT. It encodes CASSQDFTGETGNTIYF.

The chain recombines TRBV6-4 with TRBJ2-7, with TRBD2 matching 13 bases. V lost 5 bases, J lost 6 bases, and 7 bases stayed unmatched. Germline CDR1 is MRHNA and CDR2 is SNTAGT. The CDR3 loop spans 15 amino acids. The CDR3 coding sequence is TGTGCCAGCAGTCCGGGACTAGCGGGAATTGGCGAGCAGTACTTC. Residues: CASSPGLAGIGEQYF.

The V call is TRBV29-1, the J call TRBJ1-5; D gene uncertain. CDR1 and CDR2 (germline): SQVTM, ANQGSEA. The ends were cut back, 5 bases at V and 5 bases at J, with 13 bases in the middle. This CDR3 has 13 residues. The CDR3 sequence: CSVSNSWDQPQHF. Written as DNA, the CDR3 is TGCAGCGTTAGTAATAGCTGGGATCAGCCCCAGCATTTT.

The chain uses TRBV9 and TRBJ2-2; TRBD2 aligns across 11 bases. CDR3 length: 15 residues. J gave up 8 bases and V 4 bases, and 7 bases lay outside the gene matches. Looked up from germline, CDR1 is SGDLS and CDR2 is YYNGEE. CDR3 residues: CASSLTSGGQGELFF. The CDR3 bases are TGTGCCAGCAGCTTAACTAGCGGGGGCCAGGGGGAGCTGTTTTTT.

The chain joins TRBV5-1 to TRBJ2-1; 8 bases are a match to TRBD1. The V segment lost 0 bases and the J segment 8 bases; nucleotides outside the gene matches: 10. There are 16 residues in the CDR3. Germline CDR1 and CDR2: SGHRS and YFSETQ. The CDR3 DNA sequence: TGCGCCAGCAGCTTGGGGGGGACAGGCCCCGGGGATGAGCAGTTCTTC. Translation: CASSLGGTGPGDEQFF.

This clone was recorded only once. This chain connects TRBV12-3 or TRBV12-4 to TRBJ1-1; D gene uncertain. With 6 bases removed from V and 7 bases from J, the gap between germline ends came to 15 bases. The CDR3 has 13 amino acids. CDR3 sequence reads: CASSPQRYSEAFF. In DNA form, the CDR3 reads TGTGCCAGCAGCCCTCAAAGGTACAGTGAAGCTTTCTTT.

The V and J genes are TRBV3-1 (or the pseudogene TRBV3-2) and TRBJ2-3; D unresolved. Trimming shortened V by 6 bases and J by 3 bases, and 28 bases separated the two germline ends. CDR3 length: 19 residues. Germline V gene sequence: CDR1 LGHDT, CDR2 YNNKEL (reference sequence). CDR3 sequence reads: CASRNKTTRVYVRTDTQYF. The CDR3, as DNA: TGTGCCAGCAGAAACAAGACAACGAGAGTATATGTAAGGACAGATACGCAGTATTTT.

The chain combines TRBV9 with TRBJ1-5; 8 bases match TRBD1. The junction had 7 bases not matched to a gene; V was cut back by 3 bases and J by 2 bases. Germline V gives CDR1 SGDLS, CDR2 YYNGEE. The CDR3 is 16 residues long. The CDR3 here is CASSAGQGGGNQPQHF. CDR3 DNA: TGTGCCAGCAGCGCTGGACAGGGAGGTGGCAATCAGCCCCAGCATTTT.

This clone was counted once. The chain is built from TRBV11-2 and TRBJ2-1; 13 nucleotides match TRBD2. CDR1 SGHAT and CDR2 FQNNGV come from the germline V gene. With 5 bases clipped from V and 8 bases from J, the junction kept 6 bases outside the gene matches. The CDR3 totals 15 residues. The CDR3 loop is CASSLTSGGAHEQFF. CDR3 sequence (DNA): TGTGCCAGCAGCCTCACTAGCGGGGGGGCCCATGAGCAGTTCTTC.

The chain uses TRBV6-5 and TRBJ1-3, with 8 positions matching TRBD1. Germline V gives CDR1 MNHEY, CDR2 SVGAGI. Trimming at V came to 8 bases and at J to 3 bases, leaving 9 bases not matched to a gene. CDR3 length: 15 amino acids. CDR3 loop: CASRPLRGLGNTIYF. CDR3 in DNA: TGTGCCAGCCGACCCCTCAGGGGGCTTGGAAACACCATATATTTT.

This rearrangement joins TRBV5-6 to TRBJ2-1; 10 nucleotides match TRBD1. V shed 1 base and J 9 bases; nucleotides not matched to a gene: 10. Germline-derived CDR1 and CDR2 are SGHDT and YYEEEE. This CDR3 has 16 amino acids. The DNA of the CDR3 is TGTGCCAGCAGCTTGTTGGTTGGACAGGGGGGGAGTGAGCAGTTCTTC. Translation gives CASSLLVGQGGSEQFF.

CDR3 sequence: CASSLATINIQYF. In nucleotides, the CDR3 is TGTGCCAGCAGTTTGGCCACCATAAACATTCAGTACTTC. The rearrangement links TRBV12-3 or TRBV12-4 to TRBJ2-4, with D unresolved. This CDR3 spans 13 amino acids. V was cut by 3 bases and J by 6 bases, with 9 bases left in between.

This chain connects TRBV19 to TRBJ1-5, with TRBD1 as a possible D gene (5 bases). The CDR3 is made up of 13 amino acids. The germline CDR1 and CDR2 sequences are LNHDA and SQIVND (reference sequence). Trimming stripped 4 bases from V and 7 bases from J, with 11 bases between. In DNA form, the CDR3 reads TGTGCCAGTAGTACGGGGGTCAGACAGCCCCAGCATTTT. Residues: CASSTGVRQPQHF.

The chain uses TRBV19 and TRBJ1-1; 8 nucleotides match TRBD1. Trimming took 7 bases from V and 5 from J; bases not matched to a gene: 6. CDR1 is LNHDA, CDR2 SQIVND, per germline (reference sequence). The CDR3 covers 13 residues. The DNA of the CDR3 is TGTGCCAGTACTTGGACAGGGTGGACTGAAGCTTTCTTT. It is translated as CASTWTGWTEAFF. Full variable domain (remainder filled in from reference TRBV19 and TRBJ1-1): DGGITQSPKYLFRKEGQNVTLSCEQNLNHDAMYWYRQDPGQGLRLIYYSQIVNDFQKGDIAEGYSVSREKKESFPLTVTSAQKNPTAFYLCASTWTGWTEAFFGQGTRLTVV.

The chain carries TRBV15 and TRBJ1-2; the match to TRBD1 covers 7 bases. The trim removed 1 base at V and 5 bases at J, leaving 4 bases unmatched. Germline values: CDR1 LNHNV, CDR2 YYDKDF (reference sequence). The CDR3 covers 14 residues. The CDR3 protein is CATSRGGTEYGYTF. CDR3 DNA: TGTGCCACCAGCAGAGGCGGGACAGAGTATGGCTACACCTTC. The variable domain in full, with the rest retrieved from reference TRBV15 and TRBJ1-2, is DAMVIQNPRYQVTQFGKPVTLSCSQTLNHNVMYWYQQKSSQAPKLLFHYYDKDFNNEADTPDNFQSRRPNTSFCFLDIRSPGLGDTAMYLCATSRGGTEYGYTFGSGTRLTVV.

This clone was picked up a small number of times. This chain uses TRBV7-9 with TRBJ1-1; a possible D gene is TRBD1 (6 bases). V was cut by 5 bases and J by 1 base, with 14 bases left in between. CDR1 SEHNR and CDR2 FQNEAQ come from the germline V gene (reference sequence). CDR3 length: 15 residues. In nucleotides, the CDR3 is TGTGCCAGCAGCCCCCGGGCAGGGGCGAACACTGAAGCTTTCTTT. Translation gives CASSPRAGANTEAFF.

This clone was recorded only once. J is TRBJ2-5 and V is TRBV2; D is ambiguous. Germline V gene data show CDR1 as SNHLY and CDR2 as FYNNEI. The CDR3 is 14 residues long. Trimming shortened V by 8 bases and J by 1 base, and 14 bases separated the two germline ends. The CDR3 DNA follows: TGTGCCAGCCTATTTACTGGTCTCCAAGAGACCCAGTACTTC. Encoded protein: CASLFTGLQETQYF. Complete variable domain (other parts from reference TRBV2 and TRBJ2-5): EPEVTQTPSHQVTQMGQEVILRCVPISNHLYFYWYRQILGQKVEFLVSFYNNEISEKSEIFDDQFSVERPDGSNFTLKIRSTKLEDSAMYFCASLFTGLQETQYFGPGTRLLVL.

In DNA form, the CDR3 reads TGTGCCAGCAGTTCGACAGGGACCTATGGCTACACCTTC. Its translation: CASSSTGTYGYTF. V is TRBV27 and J is TRBJ1-2, with 7 nucleotides matching TRBD1. Per the germline V gene, CDR1 is MNHEY and CDR2 is SMNVEV (reference sequence). The J segment lost 4 bases and the V segment lost 4 bases, leaving 3 bases of the junction unmatched. This CDR3 region has 13 residues.

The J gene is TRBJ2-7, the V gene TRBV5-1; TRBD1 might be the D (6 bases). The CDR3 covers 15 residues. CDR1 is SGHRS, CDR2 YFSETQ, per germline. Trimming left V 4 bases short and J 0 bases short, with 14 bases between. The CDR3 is CASSPHLTGSYEQYF. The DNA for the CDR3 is TGCGCCAGCAGCCCTCATCTGACAGGCTCCTACGAGCAGTACTTC.